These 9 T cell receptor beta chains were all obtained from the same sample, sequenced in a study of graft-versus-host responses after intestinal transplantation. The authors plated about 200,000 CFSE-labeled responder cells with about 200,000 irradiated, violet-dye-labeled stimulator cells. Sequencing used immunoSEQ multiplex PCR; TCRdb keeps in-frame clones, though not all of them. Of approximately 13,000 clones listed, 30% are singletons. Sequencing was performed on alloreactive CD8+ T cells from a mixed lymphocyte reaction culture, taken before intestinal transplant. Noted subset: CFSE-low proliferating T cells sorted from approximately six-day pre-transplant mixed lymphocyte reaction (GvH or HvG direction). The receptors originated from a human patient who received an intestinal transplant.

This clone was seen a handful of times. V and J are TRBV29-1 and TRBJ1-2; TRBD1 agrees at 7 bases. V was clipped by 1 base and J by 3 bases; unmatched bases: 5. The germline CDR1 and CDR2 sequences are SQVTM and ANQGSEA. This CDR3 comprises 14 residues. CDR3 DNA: TGCAGCGTTGAAGCGTGGCAGGGGGACTATGGCTACACCTTC. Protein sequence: CSVEAWQGDYGYTF.

The CDR3 DNA reads TGTGCCAGCAGTGAATGGTCCGGGACAGGGGGAAACAATGAGCAGTTCTTC. It specifies CASSEWSGTGGNNEQFF. The chain couples TRBV25-1 to TRBJ2-1; 11 nucleotides agree with TRBD1. Losses at the gene ends were 1 base for V and 5 bases for J; bases not matched to a gene: 7. The CDR3 totals 17 residues. Germline CDR1 and CDR2: MGHDK and SYGVNS.

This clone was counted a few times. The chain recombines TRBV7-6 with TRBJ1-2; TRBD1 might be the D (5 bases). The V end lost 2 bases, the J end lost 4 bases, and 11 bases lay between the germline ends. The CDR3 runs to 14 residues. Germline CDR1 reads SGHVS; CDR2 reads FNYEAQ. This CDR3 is CASSLQGGSYGYTF. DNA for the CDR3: TGTGCCAGCAGCTTACAGGGAGGGAGCTATGGCTACACCTTC.

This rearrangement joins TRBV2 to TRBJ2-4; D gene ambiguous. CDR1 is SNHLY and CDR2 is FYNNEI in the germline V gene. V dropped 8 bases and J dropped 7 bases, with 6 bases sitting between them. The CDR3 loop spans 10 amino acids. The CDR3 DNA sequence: TGTGCCAGCCGTAGGAACATTCAGTACTTC. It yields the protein CASRRNIQYF.

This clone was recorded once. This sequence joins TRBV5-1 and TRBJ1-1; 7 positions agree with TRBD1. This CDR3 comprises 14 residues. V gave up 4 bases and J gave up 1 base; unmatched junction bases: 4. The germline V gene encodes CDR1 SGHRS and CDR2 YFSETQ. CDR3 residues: CASSVGQENTEAFF. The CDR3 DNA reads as TGCGCCAGCAGCGTTGGACAGGAGAACACTGAAGCTTTCTTT.

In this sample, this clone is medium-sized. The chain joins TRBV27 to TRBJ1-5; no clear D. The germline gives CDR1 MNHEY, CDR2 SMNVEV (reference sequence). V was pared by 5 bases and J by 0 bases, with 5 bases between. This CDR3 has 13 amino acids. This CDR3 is CASSHYSNQPQHF. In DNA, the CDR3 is TGTGCCAGCAGTCATTATAGCAATCAGCCCCAGCATTTT.

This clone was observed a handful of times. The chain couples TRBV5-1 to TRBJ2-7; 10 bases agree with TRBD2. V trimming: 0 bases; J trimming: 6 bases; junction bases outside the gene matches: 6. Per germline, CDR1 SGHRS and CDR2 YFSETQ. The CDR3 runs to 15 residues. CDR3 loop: CASSLGPSGGSEQYF. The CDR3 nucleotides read TGCGCCAGCAGCTTGGGGCCTAGCGGGGGCTCCGAGCAGTACTTC. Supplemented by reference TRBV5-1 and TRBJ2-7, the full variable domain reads KAGVTQTPRYLIKTRGQQVTLSCSPISGHRSVSWYQQTPGQGLQFLFEYFSETQRNKGNFPGRFSGRQFSNSRSEMNVSTLELGDSALYLCASSLGPSGGSEQYFGPGTRLTVT.

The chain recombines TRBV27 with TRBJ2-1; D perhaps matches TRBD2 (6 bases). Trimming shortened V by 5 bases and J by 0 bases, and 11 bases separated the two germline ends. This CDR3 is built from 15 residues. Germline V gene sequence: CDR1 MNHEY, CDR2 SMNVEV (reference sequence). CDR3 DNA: TGTGCCAGCAGTACGGGAGACAGCTCCTACAATGAGCAGTTCTTC. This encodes CASSTGDSSYNEQFF.

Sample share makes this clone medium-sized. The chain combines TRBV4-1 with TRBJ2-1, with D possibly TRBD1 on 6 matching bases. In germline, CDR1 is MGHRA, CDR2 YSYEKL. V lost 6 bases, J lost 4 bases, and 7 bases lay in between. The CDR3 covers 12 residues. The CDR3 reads CASSQGYNEQFF. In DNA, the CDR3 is TGCGCCAGCAGTCAGGGGTACAATGAGCAGTTCTTC.